This T cell receptor beta chain was sequenced in a study of T cell responses to AZD1222 COVID-19 vaccine. Libraries were prepared by immunoSEQ multiplex PCR; TCRdb keeps only in-frame clonotypes and omits some of them. This sample has roughly 67,000 clones, with approximately 88% found just once. Looked up from germline, CDR1 is SGHAT and CDR2 is FQNNGV. This CDR3 comprises 18 residues. The V gene end was trimmed by 1 base and the J gene end by 8 bases; junction bases not matched to a gene: 17. J is TRBJ2-3 and V is TRBV11-2; 8 bases fit TRBD2. This sequence originates from an adult in good health. Source: peripheral blood, taken on day 0 of AZD1222 vaccination. CDR3: CASSLAVAGSPLVTTQYF. Here the CDR3 DNA reads TGTGCCAGCAGCTTAGCGGTAGCGGGAAGTCCTTTAGTTACTACGCAGTATTTT.